The 18 T cell receptor beta chains below all came from one sample that was sequenced in a study of CD8 T cells in ankylosing spondylitis. TCRdb ran MiXCR on the 5' RACE reads and lists one entry per CDR3 protein. The sample comprises about 360,000 distinct CDR3 sequences, approximately 22% of which are singletons, and around 12% rests with the top ten. The sequenced sample consisted of blood, either unsorted or a sorted T cell fraction (not recorded which). The source is a male donor with ankylosing spondylitis or in good health (not recorded which).

The chain employs TRBV6-1 and TRBJ2-7; D gene unclear. CDR1 MNHNS and CDR2 SASEGT come from the germline V gene. This CDR3 is built from 14 residues. Trimming removed 5 bases at V and 4 bases at J, with 15 bases between. For the CDR3, the DNA is TGTGCCAGCAGTCCCTTGTCAGGAAATTACGAGCAGTACTTC. It translates to CASSPLSGNYEQYF.

This clonotype was found once. The chain links TRBV20-1 to TRBJ1-5; D unclear. Per germline, CDR1 DFQATT and CDR2 SNEGSKA (reference sequence). CDR3 length: 15 amino acids. V lost 6 bases, J lost 4 bases, and 19 bases lay in between. The CDR3 DNA follows: TGCAGTGCCACAGAGGGAGGACGCAGAAATCAGCCCCAGCATTTT. It codes for CSATEGGRRNQPQHF.

This clonotype was picked up a small number of times. V usage is TRBV12-3 or TRBV12-4 and J usage is TRBJ2-1; 9 nucleotides line up with TRBD2. The trim removed 4 bases at V and 8 bases at J, leaving 9 bases unmatched. There are 15 residues in the CDR3. CDR3 nucleotide sequence: TGTGCCAGCAGTTCCGGACTAGCGCCCGGCGATGAGCAGTTCTTC. It encodes CASSSGLAPGDEQFF.

The V call is TRBV27, the J call TRBJ1-4; 9 bases match TRBD1. Per germline, CDR1 MNHEY and CDR2 SMNVEV (reference sequence). The V gene end was trimmed by 10 bases and the J gene end by 8 bases; junction bases not matched to a gene: 5. The CDR3 has 12 amino acids. Here the CDR3 reads CANRGRDEKLFF. The CDR3 DNA sequence: TGTGCCAACAGGGGGCGCGACGAAAAACTGTTTTTT.

This clonotype was observed a handful of times. The chain links TRBV24-1 to TRBJ1-1; a weak D match, TRBD1 (6 bases). The germline V gene has CDR1 KGHDR and CDR2 SFDVKD. This CDR3 has 12 residues. V lost 4 bases, J lost 7 bases, and 9 bases lay in between. The CDR3: CATSEQGGEAFF. Written as DNA, the CDR3 is TGTGCCACCAGTGAACAGGGCGGTGAAGCTTTCTTT.

The chain carries TRBV27 and TRBJ2-3; 8 bases are a match to TRBD2. The CDR3 spans 14 residues. From germline, CDR1 is MNHEY and CDR2 SMNVEV (reference sequence). V dropped 7 bases and J dropped 3; count of bases not matched to a gene: 6. The chain's CDR3 is CASKAGGWTDTQYF. The CDR3 region has the DNA TGTGCCAGCAAGGCGGGGGGTTGGACAGATACGCAGTATTTT.

The chain carries TRBV7-9 and TRBJ2-1, with TRBD2 identical over 9 bases. V was pared by 5 bases and J by 10 bases, with 12 bases of the junction left unmatched. Looked up from germline, CDR1 is SEHNR and CDR2 is FQNEAQ (reference sequence). This CDR3 is 15 amino acids long. DNA of the CDR3: TGTGCCAGCAGCCCTCTGAGCGGGGGGATCCTGGAGCAGTTCTTC. This codes for CASSPLSGGILEQFF.

This clonotype has at least ten counts. CDR3 amino acids: CASSFWAAANYGYTF. The CDR3 DNA reads as TGTGCCAGCAGTTTCTGGGCCGCAGCTAACTATGGCTACACCTTC. This chain connects TRBV12-3 or TRBV12-4 to TRBJ1-2, with D hard to call. This CDR3 region has 15 residues. Between the trimmed V and J ends, which lost 3 bases and 0 bases, there was a span of 11 bases.

A few counts support this clonotype. The rearrangement joins TRBV25-1 to TRBJ2-2, with D maybe TRBD1 (5 bases). CDR3 length: 16 amino acids. Per the germline V gene, CDR1 is MGHDK and CDR2 is SYGVNS. V was cut by 3 bases and J by 2 bases, with 13 bases left in between. DNA for the CDR3: TGTGCCAGCAGTGATCCAGGGTCCGACAACACCGGGGAGCTGTTTTTT. Protein: CASSDPGSDNTGELFF.

The chain recombines TRBV7-9 with TRBJ2-5; D ambiguous. Germline loops: CDR1 SEHNR, CDR2 FQNEAQ (reference sequence). V was clipped by 4 bases and J by 5 bases, with 8 bases between them. CDR3 size: 12 residues. CDR3 bases: TGTGCCAGCAGCTCGCTATTGGAGACCCAGTACTTC. It is translated as CASSSLLETQYF.

The chain combines TRBV9 with TRBJ1-6, with TRBD1 as a possible D gene (5 bases). This CDR3 is 15 amino acids long. CDR1 is SGDLS, CDR2 YYNGEE, per germline. V was clipped by 0 bases and J by 6 bases, with 10 bases between them. CDR3 protein: CASSVGSGTNSPLHF. Written as DNA, the CDR3 is TGTGCCAGCAGCGTAGGCTCAGGGACTAATTCACCCCTCCACTTT.

The chain recombines TRBV19 with TRBJ2-7, with a tentative D call TRBD1 (6 bases). The V gene lost 5 bases and the J gene lost 3 bases, with 17 bases spanning the gap. This CDR3 region has 15 residues. CDR1 is LNHDA, CDR2 SQIVND, per germline (reference sequence). The CDR3 nucleotides read TGTGCCAGTAGTTCCGAGACAGGAAGAGACTACGAGCAGTACTTC. Its protein product is CASSSETGRDYEQYF.

This clonotype was detected only a few times. The chain links TRBV12-3 or TRBV12-4 to TRBJ2-1; D perhaps matches TRBD2 (5 bases). The V end lost 6 bases, the J end lost 10 bases, and 10 bases lay between the germline ends. This CDR3 comprises 11 residues. The CDR3 DNA reads TGTGCCAGCAGCGAGGGTACGGAGCAGTTCTTC. Translating it yields CASSEGTEQFF.

The CDR3 spells CASSYTGAAHTF. In DNA form, the CDR3 reads TGTGCCAGCAGCTATACAGGGGCTGCCCACACCTTC. The rearrangement joins TRBV7-9 to TRBJ1-2; the match to TRBD1 covers 7 bases. CDR3 length: 12 amino acids. V lost 4 bases, J lost 12 bases, and 8 bases stayed unmatched. Looked up from germline, CDR1 is SEHNR and CDR2 is FQNEAQ (reference sequence).

The genes are TRBV7-9 and TRBJ2-3; D is ambiguous. Germline CDR1 SEHNR, CDR2 FQNEAQ (reference sequence). Trimming stripped 0 bases from V and 1 base from J, with 8 bases between. The CDR3 is made up of 15 amino acids. DNA for the CDR3: TGTGCCAGCAGCTTAGCGGGCCTCGGCACAGATACGCAGTATTTT. As protein: CASSLAGLGTDTQYF.

This chain joins TRBV19 and TRBJ1-1; TRBD1 might be the D (5 bases). Trimming removed 8 bases from V and 7 bases from J, with 14 bases in between. Germline V gene data show CDR1 as LNHDA and CDR2 as SQIVND (reference sequence). The CDR3 covers 12 residues. CDR3 nucleotides: TGTGCCAGTCTAGGGAAGGGGTTTGAAGCTTTCTTT. Protein: CASLGKGFEAFF.

V gene TRBV3-1 combines with J gene TRBJ1-2; D unresolved. Germline CDR1 is LGHDT and CDR2 is YNNKEL (reference sequence). CDR3 length: 12 residues. Deletions cut 0 bases from V and 3 bases from J, with 2 bases between. As DNA, the CDR3 is TGTGCCAGCAGCCAAGAAGACTATGGCTACACCTTC. Its translation: CASSQEDYGYTF.

The chain employs TRBV12-3 or TRBV12-4 and TRBJ2-1; 14 bases map to TRBD2. CDR3 length: 16 residues. The ends lost 5 bases at V and 2 bases at J; junction bases unmatched: 2. CDR3 sequence: CASSGTSGGPYNEQFF. The DNA for the CDR3 is TGTGCCAGCAGTGGGACTAGCGGGGGCCCCTACAATGAGCAGTTCTTC.